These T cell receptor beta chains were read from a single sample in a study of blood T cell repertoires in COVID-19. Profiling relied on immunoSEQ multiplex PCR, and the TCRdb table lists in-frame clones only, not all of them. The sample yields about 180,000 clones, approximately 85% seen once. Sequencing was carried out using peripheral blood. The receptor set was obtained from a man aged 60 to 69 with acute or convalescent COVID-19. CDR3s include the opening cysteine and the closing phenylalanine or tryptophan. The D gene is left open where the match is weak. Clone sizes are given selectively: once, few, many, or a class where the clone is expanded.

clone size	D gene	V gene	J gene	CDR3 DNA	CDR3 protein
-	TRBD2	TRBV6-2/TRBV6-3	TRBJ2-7	TGTGCCAGCAGTTCTGCAAAGACTAGCGGGACCGAGCAGTACTTC	CASSSAKTSGTEQYF
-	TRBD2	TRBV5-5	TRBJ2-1	TGTGCCAGCAGCTTGGCTAGCGGGACCTACAATGAGCAGTTCTTC	CASSLASGTYNEQFF
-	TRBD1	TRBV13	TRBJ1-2	TGTGCCAGCAGCCCCCCGCCCCGTCAGGGGGCGGACTATGGCTACACCTTC	CASSPPPRQGADYGYTF
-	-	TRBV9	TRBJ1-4	TGTGCCAGCAGCGTAGATGTGGGGGGAGGTGAAAAACTGTTTTTT	CASSVDVGGGEKLFF
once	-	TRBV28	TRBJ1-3	TGTGCCAGCAGTTCGGGACAATCCTCTGGAAACACCATATATTTT	CASSSGQSSGNTIYF
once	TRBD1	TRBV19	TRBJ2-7	TGTGCCAGTAGTAAGGGGGACAGACCCTCCTACGAGCAGTACTTC	CASSKGDRPSYEQYF
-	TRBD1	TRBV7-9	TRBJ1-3	TGTGCCAGCAGCCCTACCTATCAGGGGGCGCTGGGAAACACCATATATTTT	CASSPTYQGALGNTIYF
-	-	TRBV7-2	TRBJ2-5	TGTGCCAGCAGCTTAGTCCGCAGGCGGACCCAGTACTTC	CASSLVRRRTQYF
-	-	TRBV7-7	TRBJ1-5	TGTGCTAGCAGCTTAGCGGTTCGGGACACAACGGGCCAGCCCCAGCATTTT	CASSLAVRDTTGQPQHF
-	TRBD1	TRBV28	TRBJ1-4	TGTGCCAGCAAACTCCCCGGGACAGGGTCGGAAAAACTGTTTTTT	CASKLPGTGSEKLFF
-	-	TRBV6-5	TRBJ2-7	TGTGCCAGCAGCTCCTTTTCCACTGAGCAGTACTTC	CASSSFSTEQYF
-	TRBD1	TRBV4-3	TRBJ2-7	TGCGCCAGCAGCCACTCCGGGACAGGCGAGTACGAGCAGTACTTC	CASSHSGTGEYEQYF
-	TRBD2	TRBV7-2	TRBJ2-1	TGTGCCAGCAGCCCGGACGAAACTGGCGGCGGGAGGTCTGGGTTCTTC	CASSPDETGGGRSGFF
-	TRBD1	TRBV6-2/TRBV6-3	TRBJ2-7	TGTGCCAGCAGTTACGGGACAGGGTGGGAGCAGTACTTC	CASSYGTGWEQYF
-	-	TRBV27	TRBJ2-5	TGTGCCAGCAGTTTAACATCGAGCTCCCCGGGGACCCAGTACTTC	CASSLTSSSPGTQYF
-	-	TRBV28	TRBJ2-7	TGTGCCAGCAGTTGGGGGCGCGAGCAGTACTTC	CASSWGREQYF
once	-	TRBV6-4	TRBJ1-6	TGTGCCAGCAGGCCCGGGACTATGGGGTCACCCCTCCACTTT	CASRPGTMGSPLHF
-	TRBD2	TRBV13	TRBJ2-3	TGTGCCAGCAGCTTAGGTGGACCGGGAGGTAGGGTTAGGGATTTT	CASSLGGPGGRVRDF
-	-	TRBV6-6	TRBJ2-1	TGTGCCAGCAGCCGCGGGCTGTCTGAGCAGTTCTTC	CASSRGLSEQFF
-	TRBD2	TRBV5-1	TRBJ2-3	TGCGCCAGCAGCTTCGGTCTAGCGGTGGAAGGAGATACGCAGTATTTT	CASSFGLAVEGDTQYF
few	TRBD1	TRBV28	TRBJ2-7	TGTGCCAGCAGTGCCTCCGGGACAGCTCCTGTTAACGAGCAGTACTTC	CASSASGTAPVNEQYF
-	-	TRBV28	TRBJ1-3	TGTGCCAGCAGTTTGCCAACCTACTCTGGAAACACCATATATTTT	CASSLPTYSGNTIYF
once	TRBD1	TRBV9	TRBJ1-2	TGTGCCAGCAGCGTAAGCGCAGGGGGCAACTATGGCTACACCTTC	CASSVSAGGNYGYTF
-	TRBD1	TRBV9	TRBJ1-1	TGTGCCAGCAGCCCAACAGGGGCGAACACTGAAGCTTTCTTT	CASSPTGANTEAFF
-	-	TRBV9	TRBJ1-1	TGTGCCAGCAGCGTTTCACTCACCACTGAAGCTTTCTTT	CASSVSLTTEAFF
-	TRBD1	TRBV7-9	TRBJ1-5	TGTGCCAGCAGCAAGGACAGGGATAGCAATCAGCCCCAGCATTTT	CASSKDRDSNQPQHF
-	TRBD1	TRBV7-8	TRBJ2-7	TGTGCCAGCAGCCGAGGGACAGGGATCGCCTACGAGCAGTACTTC	CASSRGTGIAYEQYF
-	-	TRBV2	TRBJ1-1	TGTGCCAGCAGCTCAGGGTGGACTGAAGCTTTCTTT	CASSSGWTEAFF
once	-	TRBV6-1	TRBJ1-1	TGTGCCAGCAGTGAACGTACGCGCGGCTTAAACACTGAAGCTTTCTTT	CASSERTRGLNTEAFF
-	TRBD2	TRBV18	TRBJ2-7	TGTGCCAGCTCACCCGGGGGGACTAGCAGTTCCTACGAGCAGTACTTC	CASSPGGTSSSYEQYF
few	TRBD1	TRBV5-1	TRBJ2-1	TGCGCCAGCAGCATAGGGACAGGGGTCTACAATGAGCAGTTCTTC	CASSIGTGVYNEQFF